Following are 14 T cell receptor beta chains from one sample sequenced in a study of shared clonotypes between healthy human individuals (TCRdb year 2020). The protocol used for the library was the immunoSEQ multiplex PCR assay. TCRdb holds this immuneACCESS table with in-frame rearrangements only. Some clones are missing; in checked studies, unresolved V genes explain under half, and the rest has no known cause. For this sample there are 1,500,000 or so clones; roughly 96% appear just once. The ten top clones hold more than 0.9% of the sample. Sequencing was carried out using naive CD4+ T cells sorted from blood. The sample's cell subset or site, from its label and the paper: CD45RA+ positively selected. The receptors were gathered from a man aged 25 to 40 in good health.

In its sample, this clone was seen once. This chain connects TRBV10-3 to TRBJ1-3; D gene unclear. Germline CDR1 and CDR2: ENHRY and SYGVKD. V was shortened by 5 bases and J by 3 bases, with 11 bases between the two germline ends. CDR3 size: 14 residues. CDR3: CAISFKGGGNTIYF. The CDR3, as DNA: TGTGCCATCAGTTTTAAGGGAGGTGGAAACACCATATATTTT.

The chain has TRBV5-1 and TRBJ2-1, with D possibly being TRBD2 (6 bases). The germline CDR1 and CDR2 sequences are SGHRS and YFSETQ. This CDR3 is 13 amino acids long. Trimming took 0 bases from V and 10 from J, leaving 11 bases between them. CDR3 loop: CASSLGDSREQFF. DNA of the CDR3: TGCGCCAGCAGCTTGGGGGACTCCAGGGAGCAGTTCTTC.

The chain links TRBV4-2 to TRBJ2-7, with TRBD2 identical over 11 bases. The trim removed 1 base at V and 4 bases at J, leaving 6 bases unmatched. Germline loops: CDR1 LGHNA, CDR2 YNFKEQ. The CDR3 runs to 16 residues. The CDR3 bases are TGTGCCAGCAGCCAAGGTAGCGGGAGGGACGGGTACGAGCAGTACTTC. As protein: CASSQGSGRDGYEQYF.

In the case of this clone: Additional DNA sequences in this sample encode the identical CDR3. The J gene is TRBJ2-7, the V gene TRBV27; a weak D match, TRBD1 (5 bases). The germline V and J ends were trimmed by 3 bases and 0 bases, with 6 bases remaining between them. Per germline, CDR1 MNHEY and CDR2 SMNVEV (reference sequence). This CDR3 has 13 amino acids. The CDR3 is CASSFRGSYEQYF. DNA of the CDR3: TGTGCCAGCAGTTTTAGGGGCTCCTACGAGCAGTACTTC.

This clone was seen a single time. V and J are TRBV5-1 and TRBJ2-1; a possible D gene is TRBD2 (6 bases). This CDR3 region has 15 residues. V gave up 1 base and J gave up 5 bases, with 13 bases separating them. From germline, CDR1 is SGHRS and CDR2 YFSETQ. The CDR3 DNA reads TGCGCCAGCAGCTTGTTCGCGGGATCGGACAATGAGCAGTTCTTC. Translated: CASSLFAGSDNEQFF. The variable domain in full, completed from reference TRBV5-1 and TRBJ2-1, reads KAGVTQTPRYLIKTRGQQVTLSCSPISGHRSVSWYQQTPGQGLQFLFEYFSETQRNKGNFPGRFSGRQFSNSRSEMNVSTLELGDSALYLCASSLFAGSDNEQFFGPGTRLTVL.

This clone has a single count. V usage is TRBV6-6 and J usage is TRBJ2-3; 7 bases agree with TRBD1. With 6 bases clipped from V and 0 bases from J, the junction kept 6 bases outside the gene matches. The CDR3 loop spans 15 amino acids. Germline assignment: CDR1 MNHNY and CDR2 SVGAGI (reference sequence). This chain's CDR3 is CASSVGTASTDTQYF. CDR3 coding DNA: TGTGCCAGCAGCGTCGGGACAGCTAGCACAGATACGCAGTATTTT.

This clone was seen once. In the same sample, other DNA sequences code for this CDR3. The chain has TRBV6-4 and TRBJ2-3; tentatively, D is TRBD2 (5 bases). From germline, CDR1 is MRHNA and CDR2 SNTAGT. The CDR3 is made up of 13 amino acids. Trimming cost V 4 bases and J 2 bases, with 7 bases left between them. The CDR3 region has the DNA TGTGCCAGCAGTGCGGGGTCCACAGATACGCAGTATTTT. It encodes CASSAGSTDTQYF.

This clone has just one count. The rearrangement uses TRBV19 and TRBJ2-7; TRBD2 agrees at 9 bases. Germline-derived CDR1 and CDR2 are LNHDA and SQIVND (reference sequence). The trim removed 6 bases at V and 5 bases at J, leaving 11 bases unmatched. This CDR3 has 15 residues. This CDR3 is CASSTKGTSHDEQYF. The CDR3 DNA sequence: TGTGCCAGTAGCACAAAAGGGACTAGCCACGACGAGCAGTACTTC.

This sequence joins TRBV28 and TRBJ1-2; TRBD1 matches 10 bases. V gave up 5 bases and J gave up 2 bases; unmatched junction bases: 11. CDR1 is MDHEN and CDR2 is SYDVKM in the germline V gene. CDR3 length equals 17 residues. The CDR3 region is CASSRPGQGSSNYGYTF. DNA of the CDR3: TGTGCCAGCAGTCGTCCGGGACAGGGGTCCTCGAACTATGGCTACACCTTC.

The chain carries TRBV7-8 and TRBJ1-5, with 10 bases matching TRBD1. The CDR3 sequence is 16 residues long. In germline, CDR1 is SGHVS, CDR2 FQNEAQ. Germline trimming cut 4 bases from V and 2 bases from J; bases unmatched to any gene: 5. The CDR3 DNA sequence: TGTGCCAGCAGCTGGGACAGGGGAGGGGGCAATCAGCCCCAGCATTTT. Protein product: CASSWDRGGGNQPQHF.

The gene calls are TRBV7-9 and TRBJ2-7; no clear D. Looked up from germline, CDR1 is SEHNR and CDR2 is FQNEAQ (reference sequence). The CDR3 length is 11 residues. Trimming left V 5 bases short and J 7 bases short, with 9 bases between. The CDR3 bases are TGTGCCAGCAGCCCCTTTCAGGAGCAGTACTTC. Translation: CASSPFQEQYF.

The chain couples TRBV28 to TRBJ1-2; TRBD1 aligns across 8 bases. Germline trimming cut 11 bases from V and 7 bases from J; bases unmatched to any gene: 15. Germline lookup yields CDR1 MDHEN and CDR2 SYDVKM. This CDR3 contains 14 residues. The CDR3 region is CAADTGTGSFGYTF. CDR3 DNA sequence: TGTGCCGCAGACACCGGGACAGGCTCTTTTGGCTACACCTTC.

The chain links TRBV5-1 to TRBJ2-7, with 7 bases matching TRBD1. The V gene's germline CDR1 is SGHRS and CDR2 YFSETQ. The CDR3 length is 13 residues. V lost 4 bases, J lost 5 bases, and 6 bases stayed unmatched. The CDR3 region is CASSLTGSNEQYF. In nucleotides, the CDR3 is TGCGCCAGCAGCCTGACAGGGAGCAACGAGCAGTACTTC.

V gene TRBV10-3 combines with J gene TRBJ2-5; tentatively, D is TRBD1 (5 bases). This CDR3 spans 11 amino acids. Trimming pared 6 bases from V and 6 bases from J, leaving 8 bases between. CDR1 is ENHRY, CDR2 SYGVKD, per germline. This chain's CDR3 is CAISQGKTQYF. The DNA of the CDR3 is TGTGCCATCAGCCAGGGAAAGACCCAGTACTTC.